The T cell receptor (beta chain) described here comes from a study of blood T cell repertoires in COVID-19. The wider study: Sites in the United States, Italy and Spain provided acute and convalescent COVID-19 samples.

This clone was recorded only once. Authors' processing steps: Nucleated cell counts were estimated from reference gene primer amplification. Sequencing used immunoSEQ multiplex PCR; TCRdb keeps in-frame clones, though not all of them. The DNA gave D and trimming, while V, J and clone size come from that table. The sample yields 75,000 to 95,000 clones, roughly 78% seen once. The CDR3 is 16 amino acids. CDR1 and CDR2 (germline): SGHTA, FQGNSA. The trim removed 7 bases at V and 6 bases at J, leaving 17 bases unmatched. Sequencing used peripheral blood. The source is a man between 60 and 75 years old with COVID-19, enrolled during active disease. The rearrangement joins TRBV7-2 to TRBJ2-7; 8 bases line up with TRBD2. CDR3: CASTSTNQAGATEQYF. The CDR3 DNA is TGTGCCAGCACCTCCACGAACCAAGCGGGAGCAACCGAGCAGTACTTC.